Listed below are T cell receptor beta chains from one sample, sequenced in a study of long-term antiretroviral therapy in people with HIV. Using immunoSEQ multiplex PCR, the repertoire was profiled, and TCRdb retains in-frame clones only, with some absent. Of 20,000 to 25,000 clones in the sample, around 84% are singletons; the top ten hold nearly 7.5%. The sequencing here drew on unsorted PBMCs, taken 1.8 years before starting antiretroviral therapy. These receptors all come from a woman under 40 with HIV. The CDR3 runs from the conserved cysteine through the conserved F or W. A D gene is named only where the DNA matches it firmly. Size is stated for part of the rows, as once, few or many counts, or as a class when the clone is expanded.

CDR3: CASSLDGRPPTGELFF
DNA: TGCGCCAGCAGCTTAGACGGCAGACCTCCCACCGGGGAGCTGTTTTTT
D: NA
V: TRBV5-1
size: NA
J: TRBJ2-2

CDR3: CASSRTRQGKVTDTQYF
DNA: TGTGCCAGCAGCCGGACCCGGCAGGGTAAGGTCACAGATACGCAGTATTTT
D: NA
V: TRBV5-6
size: NA
J: TRBJ2-3

CDR3: CASKTSGVSYEQYF
DNA: TGTGCCAGTAAGACTAGCGGGGTCTCCTACGAGCAGTACTTC
D: TRBD2
V: TRBV19
size: few
J: TRBJ2-7

CDR3: CASSESVLALHRNSPLHF
DNA: TGTGCCAGCAGTGAATCGGTCTTAGCCCTTCATCGGAATTCACCCCTCCACTTT
D: NA
V: TRBV6-1
size: once
J: TRBJ1-6

CDR3: CASSYGTVNEKLFF
DNA: TGTGCCAGCAGTTACGGGACAGTTAATGAAAAACTGTTTTTT
D: TRBD1
V: TRBV6-5
size: NA
J: TRBJ1-4

CDR3: CASSERTTNQPQHF
DNA: TGTGCCAGTTCTGAAAGGACGACGAATCAGCCCCAGCATTTT
D: NA
V: TRBV2
size: NA
J: TRBJ1-5

CDR3: CASSQATGEINTGELFF
DNA: TGTGCCAGCAGCCAAGCGACAGGGGAAATAAACACCGGGGAGCTGTTTTTT
D: TRBD1
V: TRBV4-2
size: NA
J: TRBJ2-2

CDR3: CASSFPTHRVGRTQYF
DNA: TGTGCCAGCAGTTTTCCGACACATAGGGTGGGGAGGACCCAGTACTTC
D: NA
V: TRBV28
size: NA
J: TRBJ2-5

CDR3: CASSPGGITEAFF
DNA: TGCGCCAGCAGCCCCGGCGGGATCACTGAAGCTTTCTTT
D: NA
V: TRBV5-1
size: NA
J: TRBJ1-1

CDR3: CASSLQGQGARQPQHF
DNA: TGTGCCAGCAGTCTACAAGGACAGGGGGCAAGACAGCCCCAGCATTTT
D: TRBD1
V: TRBV27
size: NA
J: TRBJ1-5

CDR3: CASSPQGAGANVLTF
DNA: TGCGCCAGCAGTCCTCAAGGTGCAGGGGCCAACGTCCTGACTTTC
D: NA
V: TRBV4-1
size: NA
J: TRBJ2-6

CDR3: CASRGSGFTEAFF
DNA: TGTGCCAGCAGGGGGTCGGGTTTCACTGAAGCTTTCTTT
D: NA
V: TRBV6-5
size: NA
J: TRBJ1-1

CDR3: CASSLVFLGGYGYTF
DNA: TGCGCCAGCAGCCTAGTATTTTTGGGGGGATATGGCTACACCTTC
D: NA
V: TRBV4-1
size: NA
J: TRBJ1-2

CDR3: CASSPENGRTEAFF
DNA: TGTGCCAGCAGCCCCGAGAACGGGCGAACTGAAGCTTTCTTT
D: NA
V: TRBV5-4
size: NA
J: TRBJ1-1

CDR3: CASTKGDTEAFF
DNA: TGTGCCAGCACCAAGGGGGACACTGAAGCTTTCTTT
D: NA
V: TRBV6-5
size: NA
J: TRBJ1-1

CDR3: CASSLVGATTDTQYF
DNA: TGCGCCAGCAGCTTGGTGGGGGCTACCACAGATACGCAGTATTTT
D: NA
V: TRBV5-1
size: NA
J: TRBJ2-3

CDR3: CASSAFTVYSNQPQHF
DNA: TGTGCCAGCAGCGCCTTTACAGTATATAGCAATCAGCCCCAGCATTTT
D: NA
V: TRBV7-8
size: few
J: TRBJ1-5

CDR3: CASSQGLVYEQYF
DNA: TGTGCCAGCAGCCAGGGACTAGTCTACGAGCAGTACTTC
D: TRBD2
V: TRBV7-2
size: NA
J: TRBJ2-7

CDR3: CASSFQGFQETQYF
DNA: TGCGCCAGCAGCTTCCAGGGATTTCAAGAGACCCAGTACTTC
D: NA
V: TRBV5-1
size: NA
J: TRBJ2-5

CDR3: CASSLNLVYGSRANTEAFF
DNA: TGTGCCAGCAGCTTAAACCTAGTATATGGGTCGAGGGCGAACACTGAAGCTTTCTTT
D: NA
V: TRBV7-9
size: NA
J: TRBJ1-1

CDR3: CASSIAFSAVHNEQFF
DNA: TGTGCCAGTAGTATAGCGTTTTCGGCTGTACACAATGAGCAGTTCTTC
D: NA
V: TRBV19
size: once
J: TRBJ2-1

CDR3: CASSLDDRGSYGYTF
DNA: TGTGCCAGCAGCTTAGACGACAGGGGTAGCTATGGCTACACCTTC
D: TRBD1
V: TRBV7-2
size: medium-sized
J: TRBJ1-2

CDR3: CASSLGGQGHEQFF
DNA: TGTGCCAGCAGCTTAGGGGGACAGGGGCATGAGCAGTTCTTC
D: TRBD1
V: TRBV7-3
size: NA
J: TRBJ2-1

CDR3: CASSDLGASTEAFF
DNA: TGTGCCAGCAGTGACCTGGGGGCTAGCACTGAAGCTTTCTTT
D: NA
V: TRBV6-1
size: NA
J: TRBJ1-1

CDR3: CASSLAGARAFF
DNA: TGTGCCAGCAGCTTGGCCGGGGCGAGAGCTTTCTTT
D: NA
V: TRBV5-6
size: NA
J: TRBJ1-1

CDR3: CASSVTGSTDTQYF
DNA: TGTGCCAGCAGTGTTACGGGGAGCACAGATACGCAGTATTTT
D: NA
V: TRBV6-1
size: NA
J: TRBJ2-3

CDR3: CASSLPGGGKLFF
DNA: TGTGCCAGCAGCTTACCAGGGGGTGGTAAACTGTTTTTT
D: TRBD1
V: TRBV11-2
size: NA
J: TRBJ1-4

CDR3: CASKTGYNSPLHF
DNA: TGTGCCAGCAAGACAGGGTATAATTCACCCCTCCACTTT
D: TRBD1
V: TRBV6-6
size: NA
J: TRBJ1-6

CDR3: CSTRGNYGYTF
DNA: TGCAGTACCCGAGGGAACTATGGCTACACCTTC
D: NA
V: TRBV20-1
size: once
J: TRBJ1-2

CDR3: CASSSTQGGEKLFF
DNA: TGTGCCAGCAGCTCCACACAGGGGGGAGAAAAACTGTTTTTT
D: TRBD1
V: TRBV7-7
size: NA
J: TRBJ1-4

CDR3: CASSQYYPANANYGYTF
DNA: TGCGCCAGCAGCCAATATTATCCCGCTAACGCTAACTATGGCTACACCTTC
D: NA
V: TRBV4-1
size: few
J: TRBJ1-2

CDR3: CASSQDLRGSPEAFF
DNA: TGTGCCAGCAGCCAAGATCTGAGAGGGTCTCCTGAAGCTTTCTTT
D: NA
V: TRBV14
size: NA
J: TRBJ1-1

CDR3: CASSLSSGLNTEAFF
DNA: TGCGCCAGCAGCTTGAGTTCCGGGCTGAACACTGAAGCTTTCTTT
D: NA
V: TRBV5-1
size: NA
J: TRBJ1-1

CDR3: CASIGNTIYF
DNA: TGTGCCAGCATAGGAAACACCATATATTTT
D: NA
V: TRBV6-5
size: NA
J: TRBJ1-3

CDR3: CASIRESGYTF
DNA: TGTGCCAGCATACGGGAGTCTGGCTACACCTTC
D: NA
V: TRBV6-1
size: NA
J: TRBJ1-2

CDR3: CASRGPGQGLEGYTF
DNA: TGTGCCAGCAGGGGTCCGGGACAGGGCCTGGAAGGCTACACCTTC
D: TRBD1
V: TRBV9
size: NA
J: TRBJ1-2

CDR3: CASSRGGGGLRNEQFF
DNA: TGCGCCAGCAGCCGGGGAGGCGGGGGACTGCGCAATGAGCAGTTCTTC
D: TRBD2
V: TRBV4-1
size: once
J: TRBJ2-1

CDR3: CASSEWGTDTQYF
DNA: TGTGCCAGCAGCGAGTGGGGCACAGATACGCAGTATTTT
D: NA
V: TRBV9
size: NA
J: TRBJ2-3

CDR3: CASRDWGDNSPLHF
DNA: TGTGCCAGCAGAGATTGGGGTGATAATTCACCCCTCCACTTT
D: NA
V: TRBV6-1
size: NA
J: TRBJ1-6

CDR3: CASSFRRINEKLFF
DNA: TGTGCCAGCAGCTTTAGACGGATTAATGAAAAACTGTTTTTT
D: NA
V: TRBV11-2
size: few
J: TRBJ1-4

CDR3: CASSVGAGITYGYTF
DNA: TGTGCCAGCAGCGTAGGAGCAGGAATTACCTATGGCTACACCTTC
D: NA
V: TRBV9
size: NA
J: TRBJ1-2

CDR3: CASSPESNYGYTF
DNA: TGTGCCAGCTCGCCTGAGAGTAACTATGGCTACACCTTC
D: NA
V: TRBV18
size: few
J: TRBJ1-2

CDR3: CASSVGDTGELFF
DNA: TGTGCCAGCAGTGTAGGCGACACCGGGGAGCTGTTTTTT
D: NA
V: TRBV2
size: NA
J: TRBJ2-2

CDR3: CASSQEWSQGNTIYF
DNA: TGTGCCAGCAGCCAAGAATGGTCTCAAGGAAACACCATATATTTT
D: NA
V: TRBV4-2
size: NA
J: TRBJ1-3

CDR3: CASSVGGAYNEQFF
DNA: TGTGCCAGCAGTGTAGGGGGGGCGTACAATGAGCAGTTCTTC
D: NA
V: TRBV6-5
size: NA
J: TRBJ2-1

CDR3: CASSLQETQYF
DNA: TGTGCCAGCAGCTTGCAAGAGACCCAGTACTTC
D: NA
V: TRBV7-6
size: NA
J: TRBJ2-5

CDR3: CASSLGLAGGREQFF
DNA: TGTGCCAGCAGCCTGGGACTAGCGGGGGGGAGGGAGCAGTTCTTC
D: TRBD2
V: TRBV7-2
size: NA
J: TRBJ2-1

CDR3: CASRQGGTEAFF
DNA: TGTGCCAGCAGGCAGGGGGGAACTGAAGCTTTCTTT
D: TRBD1
V: TRBV27
size: once
J: TRBJ1-1

CDR3: CASSLGTGLYNEQFF
DNA: TGTGCCAGCAGTTTGGGGACAGGGCTGTACAATGAGCAGTTCTTC
D: TRBD1
V: TRBV28
size: NA
J: TRBJ2-1

CDR3: CASKTGFSGNTIYF
DNA: TGTGCCAGCAAAACAGGGTTCTCTGGAAACACCATATATTTT
D: NA
V: TRBV2
size: few
J: TRBJ1-3

CDR3: CASRPALLLNEKLFF
DNA: TGCGCCAGCAGGCCCGCCCTCCTCCTCAATGAAAAACTGTTTTTT
D: NA
V: TRBV5-1
size: NA
J: TRBJ1-4

CDR3: CASSEADRWRGYTF
DNA: TGTGCCAGCAGTGAAGCGGACAGGTGGAGGGGCTACACCTTC
D: TRBD1
V: TRBV2
size: NA
J: TRBJ1-2